This TCR beta chain was sequenced in a study of blood T cell repertoires in COVID-19. In the study overall: From T cells, B-cell-depleted T cells, or PBMCs came the material, which was cDNA or gDNA.

This clone was seen just once. TCRdb keeps only in-frame clones here, not all; method: immunoSEQ multiplex PCR. The table has 240,000 or so clones, roughly nine tenths seen once. V dropped 1 base and J dropped 9 bases, with 16 bases sitting between them. CDR1 and CDR2 from the germline V gene are MNHEY and SMNVEV (reference sequence). The CDR3 is made up of 15 amino acids. This sequence originates from a man between 60 and 75 years old with acute or convalescent COVID-19. Specimen: peripheral blood. This sequence joins TRBV27 and TRBJ2-1, with D perhaps matching TRBD2 (5 bases). This chain's CDR3 is CASSLWMGSRGEQFF. Written as DNA, the CDR3 is TGTGCCAGCAGTTTATGGATGGGCTCACGGGGTGAGCAGTTCTTC.